This entry lists 23 T cell receptor beta chains sequenced from one sample in a study of CD8+CD57+ T cells in acquired aplastic anemia. CDR3 and TCR beta VDJ profiling relied on genomic DNA as the template. One entry per CDR3 protein, called by TCRdb with MiXCR from the reads. The profile shows 80,000 to 100,000 distinct CDR3 sequences, roughly two thirds of them singletons. In patients chosen for sequencing, flow cytometry had shown CD8+CD57+ cell expansion. Sequencing input: sorted CD4+, CD8+, or CD8+CD57+ T cells (not recorded which) from PBMCs. The receptors were gathered from a human donor with aplastic anemia.

The rearrangement uses TRBV9 and TRBJ2-2, with TRBD2 matching 7 bases. V lost 7 bases and J lost 0; bases outside the gene matches: 6. CDR3 length equals 15 residues. The V gene's germline CDR1 is SGDLS and CDR2 YYNGEE. CDR3 loop: CASHRRGTNTGELFF. The CDR3 nucleotides read TGTGCCAGCCATAGGCGGGGGACGAACACCGGGGAGCTGTTTTTT.

The rearrangement uses TRBV20-1 and TRBJ1-1; perhaps TRBD1 as D (6 bases). Trimming took 6 bases from V and 2 from J, leaving 13 bases between them. The germline gives CDR1 DFQATT, CDR2 SNEGSKA (reference sequence). The CDR3 loop spans 13 amino acids. CDR3 sequence (DNA): TGCAGTGCCAGGGGACGGATTAACACTGAAGCTTTCTTT. It codes for CSARGRINTEAFF.

This clonotype was found a few times. This chain uses TRBV15 with TRBJ2-5; tentatively, D is TRBD1 or TRBD2 (5 bases each). The V gene's germline CDR1 is LNHNV and CDR2 YYDKDF (reference sequence). The CDR3 is 13 amino acids. Trimming cost V 8 bases and J 1 base, with 11 bases left between them. Here the CDR3 reads CATGTGSQETQYF. The CDR3 region has the DNA TGTGCCACCGGGACGGGCAGCCAAGAGACCCAGTACTTC.

V gene TRBV20-1 combines with J gene TRBJ2-1, with 8 bases fitting TRBD2. The trim removed 5 bases at V and 5 bases at J, leaving 20 bases unmatched. CDR1 and CDR2 from the germline V gene are DFQATT and SNEGSKA (reference sequence). The CDR3 contains 18 residues. As DNA, the CDR3 is TGCAGTGCTGGGAGGTCGAGAGCGGGGGTACGCCTTAACAATGAGCAGTTCTTC. It is translated as CSAGRSRAGVRLNNEQFF.

The chain links TRBV20-1 to TRBJ1-1; D is unclear. Trimming took 0 bases from V and 2 from J, leaving 13 bases between them. The CDR3 consists of 15 residues. Germline V gene data show CDR1 as DFQATT and CDR2 as SNEGSKA (reference sequence). In nucleotides, the CDR3 is TGCAGTGCTAGAGATCTGAATTGGCTAAACACTGAAGCTTTCTTT. It translates to CSARDLNWLNTEAFF.

This clonotype showed up just once. The chain recombines TRBV24-1 with TRBJ2-1, with D possibly called TRBD1 or TRBD2 (5 bases each). The germline V gene encodes CDR1 KGHDR and CDR2 SFDVKD. The CDR3 consists of 13 residues. V was clipped by 6 bases and J by 8 bases, with 13 bases between them. The CDR3 spells CATSNPGRDEQFF. CDR3 sequence (DNA): TGTGCCACCAGTAACCCGGGACGGGATGAGCAGTTCTTC.

The rearrangement links TRBV20-1 to TRBJ1-2; 12 positions match TRBD1. V was clipped by 7 bases and J by 6 bases; unmatched bases: 9. CDR1 is DFQATT, CDR2 SNEGSKA, per germline (reference sequence). The CDR3 spans 14 residues. This CDR3 reads CSVILGTGGDGYTF. CDR3 DNA: TGCAGTGTGATCTTGGGGACAGGGGGCGATGGCTACACCTTC.

The V and J genes are TRBV20-1 and TRBJ1-5, with D tentatively TRBD1 (6 bases). CDR1 and CDR2 (germline): DFQATT, SNEGSKA (reference sequence). The V end lost 4 bases, the J end lost 6 bases, and 19 bases lay between the germline ends. This CDR3 has 15 residues. CDR3 coding DNA: TGCAGTGCTACCCGTGACTGGGGGCTTGGTCAGCCCCAGCATTTT. The encoded protein is CSATRDWGLGQPQHF.

On this clonotype: Its ends do not fully match the called genes, so a read error is possible. The rearrangement uses TRBV14 and TRBJ2-7, with 8 bases matching TRBD2. The germline V gene has CDR1 SGHDN and CDR2 FVKESK. CDR3 length: 17 amino acids. The CDR3 loop reads CASSHQDLSGTSYEQYF. DNA of the CDR3: TGCGCCAGCAGTCACCAAGATCTTAGCGGGACCTCCTACGAGCAGTACTTC.

This clonotype was seen many times. The rearrangement uses TRBV27 and TRBJ1-1; D ambiguous. The CDR3 has 16 residues. Germline CDR1 is MNHEY and CDR2 is SMNVEV (reference sequence). V gave up 2 bases and J gave up 1 base, with 14 bases separating them. CDR3 bases: TGTGCCAGCAGTTTAGTTGTCGGACGAGGGAACACTGAAGCTTTCTTT. Encoded protein: CASSLVVGRGNTEAFF.

The chain employs TRBV19 and TRBJ2-1; tentative D call: TRBD1 (6 bases). V lost 6 bases to trimming and J lost 5 bases, with 14 bases between them. Germline V CDR1 and CDR2: LNHDA, SQIVND (reference sequence). The CDR3 has 14 residues. CDR3 sequence: CASRAQGPNNEQFF. CDR3 DNA sequence: TGTGCCAGTAGGGCACAGGGCCCAAACAATGAGCAGTTCTTC.

The rearrangement links TRBV19 to TRBJ2-3; 13 bases agree with TRBD2. The germline gives CDR1 LNHDA, CDR2 SQIVND (reference sequence). The CDR3 runs to 16 residues. V dropped 3 bases and J dropped 6; count of bases not matched to a gene: 6. The DNA for the CDR3 is TGTGCCAGTAGTATGCGGACTAGCGGGAGTCGGGATACGCAGTATTTT. Amino acid sequence: CASSMRTSGSRDTQYF.

The chain joins TRBV20-1 to TRBJ2-5; maybe TRBD2 (7 bases). This CDR3 comprises 13 residues. Germline V gene sequence: CDR1 DFQATT, CDR2 SNEGSKA (reference sequence). Between the trimmed V and J ends, which lost 6 bases and 2 bases, there was a span of 13 bases. CDR3 coding DNA: TGCAGTGCCGAGCGGGACACACAAGAGACCCAGTACTTC. It is translated as CSAERDTQETQYF.

This rearrangement joins TRBV7-3 to TRBJ1-6; TRBD1 is a possible D gene (6 bases). Trimming left V 3 bases short and J 7 bases short, with 7 bases between. Germline V gene sequence: CDR1 SGHTA, CDR2 FQGTGA. CDR3 length: 13 amino acids. CDR3 region: CASSLGQNSPLHF. DNA for the CDR3: TGTGCCAGCAGCTTGGGACAAAATTCACCCCTCCACTTT.

Points on this clonotype: One end of the junction varies from germline; a read error may be responsible. The chain combines TRBV7-7 with TRBJ2-1; 9 bases are a match to TRBD2. Germline V gene data show CDR1 as SSHAT and CDR2 as FNYEAQ (reference sequence). The CDR3 has 15 residues. This CDR3 reads CASSLELAGVTEQFF. The CDR3 DNA reads TGTGCTAGCAGCTTAGAACTAGCGGGTGTGACTGAGCAGTTCTTC.

The V call is TRBV11-2, the J call TRBJ1-2; 7 bases are shared with TRBD1. Germline V gene data show CDR1 as SGHAT and CDR2 as FQNNGV. The CDR3 is made up of 15 amino acids. Losses at the gene ends were 5 bases for V and 3 bases for J; bases not matched to a gene: 9. The CDR3 DNA reads as TGTGCCAGCAGCCCCGGGACAGAGATGCACTATGGCTACACCTTC. It translates to CASSPGTEMHYGYTF.

J is TRBJ2-1 and V is TRBV9; 8 bases match TRBD1. The CDR3 extends over 16 amino acids. CDR1 and CDR2 from the germline V gene are SGDLS and YYNGEE. The V and J ends lost 0 bases and 2 bases, in that order; junction bases with no gene match: 4. The CDR3 bases are TGTGCCAGCAGCGTAGCTTGGGGACAGGCCTACAATGAGCAGTTCTTC. It yields the protein CASSVAWGQAYNEQFF.

This clonotype has more than one count but fewer than ten. The CDR3 bases are TGCAGCGTCCAAGATCGAGGGGCTACGAACACCGGGGAGCTGTTTTTT. Its translation: CSVQDRGATNTGELFF. The V and J genes are TRBV29-1 and TRBJ2-2; D may match TRBD1 or TRBD2 (5 bases each). Trimming stripped 6 bases from V and 0 bases from J, with 17 bases between. This CDR3 region has 16 residues. Germline loops: CDR1 SQVTM, CDR2 ANQGSEA.

This chain links TRBV10-3 with TRBJ1-2, with D perhaps matching TRBD1 (5 bases). The CDR3 is made up of 14 amino acids. V was shortened by 6 bases and J by 7 bases, with 18 bases between the two germline ends. CDR1 and CDR2 (germline): ENHRY, SYGVKD. Written as DNA, the CDR3 is TGTGCCATCAGCGGACTTGGCAGGGAGGGTGGCTACACCTTC. It yields the protein CAISGLGREGGYTF.

This clonotype showed up many times. The CDR3 nucleotides are TGCAGTGCTAGAGAAGTAGGACGCGGAGCCTACAATGAGCAGTTCTTC. As protein: CSAREVGRGAYNEQFF. The chain combines TRBV20-1 with TRBJ2-1; D unclear. CDR3 length equals 16 residues. Germline V CDR1 and CDR2: DFQATT, SNEGSKA (reference sequence). Trimming removed 0 bases from V and 2 bases from J, with 14 bases in between.

On this clonotype: One end of the junction varies from germline; a read error may be responsible. The chain joins TRBV9 to TRBJ2-5; TRBD1 matches 7 bases. This CDR3 comprises 16 residues. From germline, CDR1 is SGDLS and CDR2 YYNGEE. The CDR3 coding sequence is TGCGCCAGCAGCCGGGACAGCCAGTATGGAGTGGAGACCCAGTACTTC. It yields the protein CASSRDSQYGVETQYF.

The V gene is TRBV20-1, the J gene TRBJ2-3, with 7 bases that match TRBD2. V trimming: 3 bases; J trimming: 4 bases; junction bases outside the gene matches: 1. There are 12 residues in the CDR3. Germline V gene lookup returns CDR1 DFQATT and CDR2 SNEGSKA (reference sequence). CDR3 sequence (DNA): TGCAGTGCTAGCGGGAGGCCAGATACGCAGTATTTT. Protein product: CSASGRPDTQYF.

The chain joins TRBV2 to TRBJ1-1, with a weak D call TRBD1 (5 bases). The CDR3 consists of 13 residues. The germline V and J ends were trimmed by 8 bases and 3 bases, with 13 bases remaining between them. Germline V lookup: CDR1 SNHLY, CDR2 FYNNEI. The CDR3 DNA sequence: TGTGCCAGCCCAGGGTTTTTGGACACTGAAGCTTTCTTT. Translating gives CASPGFLDTEAFF.